The T cell receptor (beta chain) under discussion was sequenced for a study of blood T cell repertoires in COVID-19. The wider study: Some COVID-19 samples were acute and others convalescent; all came from the United States, Italy and Spain. PBMCs, B-cell-depleted T cells, or T cells provided the cDNA or gDNA that made up the material.

How the authors handled the data: Amplified reference gene primers provided the basis for estimating nucleated cell counts. Assay used: immunoSEQ multiplex PCR; TCRdb lists only in-frame clones, some missing. V, J and clone size are those of that table, while D and trimming were read from the DNA. This sample carries about 220,000 clones, 70% to 85% of them seen once, and the ten largest clones take roughly 10%. The ends lost 7 bases at V and 5 bases at J; junction bases unmatched: 6. Germline values: CDR1 SNHLY, CDR2 FYNNEI. CDR3 length equals 15 residues. The rearrangement links TRBV2 to TRBJ2-3; 13 bases are a match to TRBD2. The material sequenced was peripheral blood. The source is a man aged 45-65 years with active or convalescent COVID-19. DNA for the CDR3: TGTGCCAGCATAGGGACTAGCGGGACGAAAGATACGCAGTATTTT. It yields the protein CASIGTSGTKDTQYF.